One and the same sample provided the 23 T cell receptor beta chains below, sequenced in a study of human T cells and chemical hapten exposure. This sample's time point: patch test 1, 2 weeks after DPC sensitization. Sample treatment: therapeutic diphenylcyclopropenone sensitization with weekly scalp DPC. TCRdb analysed the RACE reads with MiXCR anew, one entry per CDR3 protein. The table has 75,000 to 90,000 distinct CDR3 sequences, approximately 10% seen once. Sequenced here: whole blood, sampled in connection with sensitization to the hapten diphenylcyclopropenone (DPC). Receptors were obtained from a woman in her fifties or sixties with alopecia areata. Some clones in this sample may be carry-over from other donors' samples.

The rearrangement joins TRBV6-2 or TRBV6-3 to TRBJ2-7; the D is unclear. The CDR3 has 14 amino acids. The ends were cut back, 0 bases at V and 10 bases at J, with 16 bases in the middle. In germline, CDR1 is MNHEY, CDR2 SVGEGT. In DNA form, the CDR3 reads TGTGCCAGCAGTTACTCGATGACGGGCCAGCGTCAGTACTTC. It encodes CASSYSMTGQRQYF.

The DNA of the CDR3 is TGTGCCAGCAGCTTAACTGGACTAAATTCACCCCTCCACTTT. Amino acid sequence: CASSLTGLNSPLHF. This rearrangement joins TRBV7-3 to TRBJ1-6; the D is unclear. CDR1 is SGHTA, CDR2 FQGTGA, per germline. The CDR3 has 14 amino acids. Trimming cost V 0 bases and J 7 bases, with 7 bases left between them.

The genes are TRBV9 and TRBJ2-2, with D unresolved. This CDR3 is 13 amino acids long. V gave up 1 base and J gave up 3 bases, with 4 bases separating them. From germline, CDR1 is SGDLS and CDR2 YYNGEE. As DNA, the CDR3 is TGTGCCAGCAGCGTAAGCGACACCGGGGAGCTGTTTTTT. It encodes CASSVSDTGELFF.

This clonotype showed up just a few times. The gene calls are TRBV6-6 and TRBJ2-2; TRBD2 aligns across 10 bases. The V gene's germline CDR1 is MNHNY and CDR2 SVGAGI (reference sequence). With 9 bases clipped from V and 6 bases from J, the junction kept 7 bases outside the gene matches. CDR3 length: 14 amino acids. CDR3 region: CASAGTSVAGELFF. The CDR3 nucleotides read TGTGCCAGTGCCGGGACTAGCGTTGCCGGGGAGCTGTTTTTT.

This clonotype was found a few times. V is TRBV3-1 and J is TRBJ2-2, with 7 bases fitting TRBD2. The germline gives CDR1 LGHDT, CDR2 YNNKEL (reference sequence). Germline trimming cut 1 base from V and 2 bases from J; bases unmatched to any gene: 4. The CDR3 loop spans 16 amino acids. The CDR3 spells CASSQGLAVNTGELFF. CDR3 sequence (DNA): TGTGCCAGCAGCCAAGGGCTAGCGGTCAACACCGGGGAGCTGTTTTTT. Together with reference TRBV3-1 and TRBJ2-2, the CDR3 gives the full variable domain: DTAVSQTPKYLVTQMGNDKSIKCEQNLGHDTMYWYKQDSKKFLKIMFSYNNKELIINETVPNRFSPKSPDKAHLNLHINSLELGDSAVYFCASSQGLAVNTGELFFGEGSRLTVL.

The chain employs TRBV7-2 and TRBJ1-5, with 7 nucleotides matching TRBD1. CDR3 length: 17 amino acids. The junction had 14 bases not matched to a gene; V was cut back by 5 bases and J by 4 bases. CDR1 is SGHTA and CDR2 is FQGNSA in the germline V gene. CDR3 amino acids: CASSPDRAIPANQPQHF. The CDR3 DNA is TGTGCCAGCAGCCCTGACAGGGCAATCCCCGCGAATCAGCCCCAGCATTTT. The entire variable domain, with the rest obtained from reference TRBV7-2 and TRBJ1-5, is as follows: GAGVSQSPSNKVTEKGKDVELRCDPISGHTALYWYRQSLGQGLEFLIYFQGNSAPDKSGLPSDRFSAERTGGSVSTLTIQRTQQEDSAVYLCASSPDRAIPANQPQHFGDGTRLSIL.

The V call is TRBV11-2, the J call TRBJ1-4; TRBD1 aligns across 7 bases. Unmatched junction bases numbered 10, after V lost 5 bases and J lost 7 bases. The CDR3 is 15 amino acids. Germline CDR1 reads SGHAT; CDR2 reads FQNNGV. CDR3 sequence: CASSPQGGSGEKLFF. The CDR3 DNA sequence: TGTGCCAGCAGCCCCCAGGGGGGGAGCGGTGAAAAACTGTTTTTT.

This clonotype was seen only a few times. The gene calls are TRBV11-2 and TRBJ2-7; D is ambiguous. The CDR3 is 14 amino acids. Trimming removed 5 bases from V and 3 bases from J, with 14 bases in between. The germline gives CDR1 SGHAT, CDR2 FQNNGV. CDR3 sequence reads: CASSPDIKVYEQYF. The CDR3 bases are TGTGCCAGCAGCCCCGACATAAAAGTCTACGAGCAGTACTTC.

The chain recombines TRBV4-1 with TRBJ2-1; D is unclear. The CDR3 length is 12 residues. Trimming pared 1 base from V and 4 bases from J, leaving 2 bases between. Germline loops: CDR1 MGHRA, CDR2 YSYEKL. The CDR3 nucleotides read TGCGCCAGCAGCCAAGGTTACAATGAGCAGTTCTTC. This translates into CASSQGYNEQFF.

The gene calls are TRBV6-2 or TRBV6-3 and TRBJ2-1, with 12 bases fitting TRBD2. Looked up from germline, CDR1 is MNHEY and CDR2 is SVGEGT. CDR3 length: 15 residues. The V segment lost 2 bases and the J segment 10 bases; nucleotides outside the gene matches: 6. The DNA for the CDR3 is TGTGCCAGCAGTTACCGACTAGCGGGAGCAGGCGAGCAGTTCTTC. Residues: CASSYRLAGAGEQFF.

Many counts were recorded for this clonotype. The chain combines TRBV7-2 with TRBJ2-1, with 12 bases identical to TRBD2. CDR3 length: 16 amino acids. Germline-derived CDR1 and CDR2 are SGHTA and FQGNSA. V was pared by 6 bases and J by 6 bases, with 9 bases of the junction left unmatched. CDR3 sequence: CASRRELAGGLNEQFF. The CDR3 DNA follows: TGTGCCAGCAGACGCGAACTAGCGGGAGGACTCAATGAGCAGTTCTTC.

The sample holds a few counts of this clonotype. The rearrangement joins TRBV12-3 or TRBV12-4 to TRBJ2-1, with a possible D match to TRBD2 (6 bases). Trimming took 5 bases from V and 1 from J, leaving 18 bases between them. The CDR3 is 17 amino acids. The CDR3 loop is CASSPAAAGFSYNEQFF. The CDR3 bases are TGTGCCAGCAGTCCCGCCGCAGCGGGCTTTTCCTACAATGAGCAGTTCTTC.

This clonotype has a handful of counts. The rearrangement joins TRBV28 to TRBJ2-6; unclear D gene. Germline values: CDR1 MDHEN, CDR2 SYDVKM. The V end was cut by 3 bases, the J end by 0 bases, with 12 bases between. The CDR3 extends over 17 amino acids. CDR3 nucleotides: TGTGCCAGCAGTTTTATCCCCCGGTTCTCTGGGGCCAACGTCCTGACTTTC. It translates to CASSFIPRFSGANVLTF.

This clonotype was seen at least ten times. The chain carries TRBV12-5 and TRBJ1-3; weak D call: TRBD1 (6 bases). V lost 5 bases, J lost 4 bases, and 15 bases lay in between. The CDR3 extends over 15 amino acids. Germline lookup yields CDR1 LGHNT and CDR2 FRNRAP. CDR3 in amino acids: CASGPSGTSGNTIYF. CDR3 DNA: TGTGCTAGTGGTCCCTCCGGGACAAGCGGAAACACCATATATTTT. Full variable domain (missing parts from reference TRBV12-5 and TRBJ1-3): DARVTQTPRHKVTEMGQEVTMRCQPILGHNTVFWYRQTMMQGLELLAYFRNRAPLDDSGMPKDRFSAEMPDATLATLKIQPSEPRDSAVYFCASGPSGTSGNTIYFGEGSWLTVV.

The J gene is TRBJ2-1, the V gene TRBV29-1; 7 bases are shared with TRBD1. CDR3 length: 12 amino acids. With 7 bases clipped from V and 7 bases from J, the junction kept 7 bases outside the gene matches. Germline CDR1 and CDR2: SQVTM and ANQGSEA. CDR3 in DNA: TGCAGCGCTGTGACAGGGCCGAATGAGCAGTTCTTC. The encoded protein is CSAVTGPNEQFF.

This clonotype has more than one count but fewer than ten. The rearrangement uses TRBV7-2 and TRBJ2-7; D possibly corresponds to TRBD1 (5 bases). Germline V gene data show CDR1 as SGHTA and CDR2 as FQGNSA. The ends were cut back, 1 base at V and 5 bases at J, with 18 bases in the middle. The CDR3 runs to 16 residues. CDR3 loop: CASSLGYRSSADEQYF. In DNA, the CDR3 is TGTGCCAGCAGCTTAGGTTACAGGTCATCGGCTGACGAGCAGTACTTC. Variable domain in full (rest from reference TRBV7-2 and TRBJ2-7): GAGVSQSPSNKVTEKGKDVELRCDPISGHTALYWYRQSLGQGLEFLIYFQGNSAPDKSGLPSDRFSAERTGGSVSTLTIQRTQQEDSAVYLCASSLGYRSSADEQYFGPGTRLTVT.

The chain joins TRBV20-1 to TRBJ2-3; possibly TRBD2 for D (5 bases). V gave up 3 bases and J gave up 5 bases, with 15 bases separating them. This CDR3 has 14 residues. Germline lookup yields CDR1 DFQATT and CDR2 SNEGSKA (reference sequence). The CDR3 protein is CSASSPGFGDTQYF. As DNA, the CDR3 is TGCAGTGCTAGTTCTCCGGGGTTTGGAGATACGCAGTATTTT.

The V and J genes are TRBV6-5 and TRBJ2-7, with 7 bases fitting TRBD1. The junction had 1 base not matched to a gene; V was cut back by 2 bases and J by 6 bases. Germline assignment: CDR1 MNHEY and CDR2 SVGAGI. The CDR3 consists of 12 residues. In nucleotides, the CDR3 is TGTGCCAGCAGTTACCACAGGGGCGAGCAGTACTTC. It translates to CASSYHRGEQYF.

The gene calls are TRBV7-8 and TRBJ2-1; 7 bases align to TRBD2. This CDR3 comprises 14 residues. CDR1 is SGHVS, CDR2 FQNEAQ, per germline. The V gene end was trimmed by 2 bases and the J gene end by 14 bases; junction bases not matched to a gene: 12. DNA of the CDR3: TGTGCCAGCAGCTTAACAGGCCTAGCGGAGTGGGAGTTCTTC. It encodes CASSLTGLAEWEFF.

This clonotype was counted many times. CDR3 loop: CASSRAAPYEQYF. CDR3 nucleotides: TGTGCCAGCAGCCGGGCGGCCCCCTACGAGCAGTACTTC. This rearrangement joins TRBV11-2 to TRBJ2-7; D uncertain. The CDR3 is 13 residues long. Germline lookup yields CDR1 SGHAT and CDR2 FQNNGV. V was trimmed by 5 bases and J by 2 bases, leaving 10 bases between them.

The chain joins TRBV25-1 to TRBJ2-7; 9 bases fit TRBD1. The CDR3 is made up of 14 amino acids. Losses at the gene ends were 6 bases for V and 2 bases for J; bases not matched to a gene: 5. Per the germline V gene, CDR1 is MGHDK and CDR2 is SYGVNS. The CDR3 DNA sequence: TGTGCCAGCAGGGAGGACAGGGGCCCCTACGAGCAGTACTTC. Its protein is CASREDRGPYEQYF.

The CDR3: CSARGRLAGGSYEQYF. The CDR3 region has the DNA TGCAGTGCTAGAGGTAGACTAGCGGGAGGCTCCTACGAGCAGTACTTC. The chain links TRBV20-1 to TRBJ2-7, with 13 bases lining up with TRBD2. CDR1 is DFQATT, CDR2 SNEGSKA, per germline (reference sequence). With 1 base clipped from V and 0 bases from J, the junction kept 3 bases outside the gene matches. This CDR3 has 16 residues.

This clonotype was observed a handful of times. The rearrangement joins TRBV20-1 to TRBJ2-3; a possible D gene is TRBD2 (5 bases). CDR3 length: 15 amino acids. V lost 1 base and J lost 0, with 11 bases in between. Germline V gene lookup returns CDR1 DFQATT and CDR2 SNEGSKA (reference sequence). This CDR3 reads CSARGAGFSTDTQYF. The CDR3 DNA reads as TGCAGTGCTAGAGGTGCGGGCTTTAGCACAGATACGCAGTATTTT.